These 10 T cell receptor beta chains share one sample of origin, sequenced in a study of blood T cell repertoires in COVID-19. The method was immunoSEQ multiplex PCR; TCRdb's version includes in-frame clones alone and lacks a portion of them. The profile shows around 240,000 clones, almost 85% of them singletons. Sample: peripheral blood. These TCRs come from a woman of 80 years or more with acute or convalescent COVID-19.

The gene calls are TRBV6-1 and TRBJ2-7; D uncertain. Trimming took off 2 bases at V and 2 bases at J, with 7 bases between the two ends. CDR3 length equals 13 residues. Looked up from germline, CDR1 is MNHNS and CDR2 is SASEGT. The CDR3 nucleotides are TGTGCCAGCAGTGAACAACAGCCCTACGAGCAGTACTTC. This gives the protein CASSEQQPYEQYF.

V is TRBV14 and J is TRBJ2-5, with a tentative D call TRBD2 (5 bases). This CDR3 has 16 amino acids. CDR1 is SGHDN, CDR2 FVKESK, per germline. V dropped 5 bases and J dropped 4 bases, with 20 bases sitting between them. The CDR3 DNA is TGTGCCAGCAGCAAACTCGGGGTAGGACGTAGAGAGACCCAGTACTTC. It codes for CASSKLGVGRRETQYF.

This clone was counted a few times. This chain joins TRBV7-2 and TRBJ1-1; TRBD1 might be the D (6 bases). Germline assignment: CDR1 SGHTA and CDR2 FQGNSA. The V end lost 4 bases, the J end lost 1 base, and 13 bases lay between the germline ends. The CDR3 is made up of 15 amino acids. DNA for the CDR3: TGTGCCAGCAGCTCTGGCCAGGGGTGGAACACTGAAGCTTTCTTT. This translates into CASSSGQGWNTEAFF. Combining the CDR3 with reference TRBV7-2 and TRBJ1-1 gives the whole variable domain GAGVSQSPSNKVTEKGKDVELRCDPISGHTALYWYRQSLGQGLEFLIYFQGNSAPDKSGLPSDRFSAERTGGSVSTLTIQRTQQEDSAVYLCASSSGQGWNTEAFFGQGTRLTVV.

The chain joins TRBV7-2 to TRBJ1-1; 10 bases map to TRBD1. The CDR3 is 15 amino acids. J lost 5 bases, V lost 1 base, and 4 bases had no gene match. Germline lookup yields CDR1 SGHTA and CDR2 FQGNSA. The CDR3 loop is CASSLGRGQGTEAFF. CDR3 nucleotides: TGTGCCAGCAGCTTAGGCCGGGGACAGGGGACTGAAGCTTTCTTT.

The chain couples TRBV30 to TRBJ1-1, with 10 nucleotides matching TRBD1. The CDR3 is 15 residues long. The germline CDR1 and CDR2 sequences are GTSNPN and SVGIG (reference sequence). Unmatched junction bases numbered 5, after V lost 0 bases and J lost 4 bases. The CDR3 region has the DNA TGTGCCTGGAGTGTATCCCGGACAGGGGGCACTGAAGCTTTCTTT. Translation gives CAWSVSRTGGTEAFF.

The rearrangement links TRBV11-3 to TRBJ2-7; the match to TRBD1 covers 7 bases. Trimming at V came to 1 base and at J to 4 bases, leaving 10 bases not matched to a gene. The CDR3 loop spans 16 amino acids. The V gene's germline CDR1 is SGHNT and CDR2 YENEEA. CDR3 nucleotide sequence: TGTGCCAGCAGCTTAGGGGGCGACAGGGATCTTTACGAGCAGTACTTC. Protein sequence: CASSLGGDRDLYEQYF.

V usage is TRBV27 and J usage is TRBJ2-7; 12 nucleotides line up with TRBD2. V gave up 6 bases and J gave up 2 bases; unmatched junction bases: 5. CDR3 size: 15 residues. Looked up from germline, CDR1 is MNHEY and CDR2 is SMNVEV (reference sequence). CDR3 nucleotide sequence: TGTGCCAGCAGCGGACTAGCGGGAACCACCTACGAGCAGTACTTC. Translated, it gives CASSGLAGTTYEQYF.

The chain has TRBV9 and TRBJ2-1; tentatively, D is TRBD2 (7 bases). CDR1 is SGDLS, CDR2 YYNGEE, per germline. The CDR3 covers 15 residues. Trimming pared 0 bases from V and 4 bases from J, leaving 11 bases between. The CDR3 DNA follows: TGTGCCAGCAGCGTAGCAGGGGACTATTACAATGAGCAGTTCTTC. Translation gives CASSVAGDYYNEQFF.

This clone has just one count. The CDR3 DNA sequence: TGTGCCAGCAGCTTAGCGTTGGCTCTGCGGGGGAAGGGCACAGATACGCAGTATTTT. Amino acid sequence: CASSLALALRGKGTDTQYF. This chain links TRBV7-9 with TRBJ2-3, with 7 bases aligning to TRBD2. CDR3 length: 19 residues. The germline V gene encodes CDR1 SEHNR and CDR2 FQNEAQ (reference sequence). J gave up 1 base and V 0 bases, and 13 bases lay outside the gene matches.

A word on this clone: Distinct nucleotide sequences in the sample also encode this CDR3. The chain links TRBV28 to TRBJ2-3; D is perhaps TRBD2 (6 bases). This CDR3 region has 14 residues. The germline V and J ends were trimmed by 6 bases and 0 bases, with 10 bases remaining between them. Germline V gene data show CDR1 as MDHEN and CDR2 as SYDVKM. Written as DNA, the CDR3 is TGTGCCAGCAGCTTCAGCGGGAGCACAGATACGCAGTATTTT. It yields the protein CASSFSGSTDTQYF.